This T cell receptor (beta chain) was found in a study of shared clonotypes between healthy human individuals. CDR3 length: 14 residues. V dropped 8 bases and J dropped 0 bases, with 10 bases sitting between them. From germline, CDR1 is LNHDA and CDR2 SQIVND (reference sequence). Original handling: Quality scores were absent from the junction-only immunoSEQ sequences, so filtering differed. The repertoire was sequenced with immunoSEQ multiplex PCR; TCRdb's copy has only in-frame clones and lacks some. For V, J and clone size, that table is used; D and trimming come from the DNA. This table has around 650,000 clones, 90% to 97% appearing once. Naive CD8 cells were CD45RO-negative, positively selected for CCR7, excluding terminally differentiated effector memory CD45RA+ cells.

The sequenced material came from naive CD8+ T cells sorted from blood. The V and J genes are TRBV19 and TRBJ2-2; no definite D call. This sequence was found in a woman in her twenties or thirties in good health. CDR3 DNA: TGTGCCAGTGGGTGGACGCCGAACACCGGGGAGCTGTTTTTT. Its protein product is CASGWTPNTGELFF.